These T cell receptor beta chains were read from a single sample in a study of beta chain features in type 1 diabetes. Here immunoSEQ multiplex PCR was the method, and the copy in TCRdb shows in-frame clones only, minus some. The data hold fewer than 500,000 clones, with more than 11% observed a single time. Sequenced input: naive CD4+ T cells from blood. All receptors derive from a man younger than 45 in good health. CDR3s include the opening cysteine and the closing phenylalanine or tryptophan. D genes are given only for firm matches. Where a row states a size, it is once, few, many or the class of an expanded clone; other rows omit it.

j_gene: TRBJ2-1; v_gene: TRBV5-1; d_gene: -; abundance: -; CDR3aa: CASRPLSLSYNEQFF; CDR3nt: TGCGCCAGCAGACCCTTGAGTCTCTCCTACAATGAGCAGTTCTTC
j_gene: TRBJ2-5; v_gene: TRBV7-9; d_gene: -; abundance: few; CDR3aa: CASSGEETQYF; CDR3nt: TGTGCCAGCAGTGGGGAGGAGACCCAGTACTTC
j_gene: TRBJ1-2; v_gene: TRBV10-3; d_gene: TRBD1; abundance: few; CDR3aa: CAISEPRQGGPPSGYTF; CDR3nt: TGTGCCATCAGTGAGCCGAGACAGGGTGGCCCTCCGAGCGGCTACACCTTC
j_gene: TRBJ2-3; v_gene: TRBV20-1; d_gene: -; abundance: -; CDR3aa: CSAEGDTQYF; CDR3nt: TGCAGTGCAGAGGGTGATACGCAGTATTTT
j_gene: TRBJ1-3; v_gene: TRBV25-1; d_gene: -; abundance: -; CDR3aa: CASSARTARGTIYF; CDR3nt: TGTGCCAGCAGTGCCCGGACGGCCAGGGGCACCATATATTTT
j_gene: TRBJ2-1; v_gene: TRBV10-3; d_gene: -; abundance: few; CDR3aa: CAIRGVVREQFF; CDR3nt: TGTGCCATCAGGGGAGTCGTCCGTGAGCAGTTCTTC
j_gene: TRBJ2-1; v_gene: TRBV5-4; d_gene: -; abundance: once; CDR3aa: CASSLRGYEQFF; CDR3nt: TGTGCCAGCAGCTTGAGGGGTTATGAGCAGTTCTTC
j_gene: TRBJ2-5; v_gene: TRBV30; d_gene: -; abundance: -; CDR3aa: CAWSIQVGETQYF; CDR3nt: TGTGCCTGGAGTATTCAGGTCGGGGAGACCCAGTACTTC
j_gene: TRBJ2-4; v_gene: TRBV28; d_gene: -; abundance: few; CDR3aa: CASRPSRLAKNIQYF; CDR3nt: TGTGCCAGCAGGCCCAGTAGACTAGCCAAAAACATTCAGTACTTC
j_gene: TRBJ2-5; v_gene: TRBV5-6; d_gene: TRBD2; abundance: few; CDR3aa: CASSARSGYQETQYF; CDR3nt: TGTGCCAGCAGCGCACGTAGCGGGTACCAAGAGACCCAGTACTTC
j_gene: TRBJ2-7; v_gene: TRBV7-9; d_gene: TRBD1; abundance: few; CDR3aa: CASSSGTGSYEQYF; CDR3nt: TGTGCCAGCAGCTCCGGGACAGGCTCCTACGAGCAGTACTTC
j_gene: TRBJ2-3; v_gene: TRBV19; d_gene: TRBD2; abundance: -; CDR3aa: CASSILAGGTDTQYF; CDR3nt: TGTGCCAGTAGTATACTAGCGGGGGGCACAGATACGCAGTATTTT
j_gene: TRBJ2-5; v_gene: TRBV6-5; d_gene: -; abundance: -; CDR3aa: CASTSSGETQYF; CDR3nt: TGTGCCAGCACCTCGTCGGGCGAGACCCAGTACTTC
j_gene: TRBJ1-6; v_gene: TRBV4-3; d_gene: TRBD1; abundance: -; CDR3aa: CASSHRQGPNSPLHF; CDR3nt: TGCGCCAGCAGCCACCGACAGGGACCTAATTCACCCCTCCACTTT
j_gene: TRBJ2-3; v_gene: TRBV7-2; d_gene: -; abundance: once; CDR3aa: CASSRLGMGISDTQYF; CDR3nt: TGTGCCAGCAGCCGCCTAGGCATGGGGATATCAGATACGCAGTATTTT
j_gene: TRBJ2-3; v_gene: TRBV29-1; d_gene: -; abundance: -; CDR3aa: CSARAATDTQYF; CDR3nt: TGCAGCGCCCGAGCGGCCACAGATACGCAGTATTTT
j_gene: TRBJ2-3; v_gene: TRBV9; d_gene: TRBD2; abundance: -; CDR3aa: CASSVQREPRGTQYF; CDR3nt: TGTGCCAGCAGCGTACAGCGGGAGCCCCGGGGTACGCAGTATTTT
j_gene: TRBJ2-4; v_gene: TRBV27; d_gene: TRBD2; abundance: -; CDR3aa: CASSLRAGPETKNIQYF; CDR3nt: TGTGCCAGCAGTTTAAGAGCGGGGCCTGAGACCAAAAACATTCAGTACTTC
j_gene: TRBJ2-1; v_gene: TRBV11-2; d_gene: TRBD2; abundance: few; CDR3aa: CASSISGSGEQFF; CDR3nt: TGTGCCAGCAGCATTAGCGGGAGCGGTGAGCAGTTCTTC
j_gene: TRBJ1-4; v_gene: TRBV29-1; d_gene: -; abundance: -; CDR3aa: CSVSTGISTNEKLFF; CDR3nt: TGCAGCGTTTCAACAGGGATATCAACTAATGAAAAACTGTTTTTT
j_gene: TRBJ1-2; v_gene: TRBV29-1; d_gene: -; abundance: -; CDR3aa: CSLGRGNDYGYTF; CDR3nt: TGCAGCCTGGGCAGGGGCAACGACTATGGCTACACCTTC
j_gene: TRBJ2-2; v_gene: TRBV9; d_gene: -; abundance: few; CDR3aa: CASSTPGVHLTGELFF; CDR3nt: TGTGCCAGCAGCACCCCAGGGGTCCACCTTACCGGGGAGCTGTTTTTT
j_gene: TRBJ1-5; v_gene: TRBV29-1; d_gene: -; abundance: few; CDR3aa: CSVRKGGDLQPQHF; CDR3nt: TGCAGCGTGAGAAAGGGAGGAGATTTGCAGCCCCAGCATTTT
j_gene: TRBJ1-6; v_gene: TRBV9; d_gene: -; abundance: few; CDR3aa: CASSSKVDSPLHF; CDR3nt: TGTGCCAGCAGCTCCAAAGTGGATTCACCCCTCCACTTT